The 30 T cell receptor beta chains below come from one sample, sequenced in a study of control samples from healthy donors and cancer patients. This table comes from immunoSEQ multiplex PCR, and its TCRdb copy is limited to in-frame clones, with some not included. The sample records 120,000 to 150,000 clones, under 95% being singletons. Sequencing was done on a sample of blood. The receptors were gathered from a man between 18 and 35 years old in good health.

This rearrangement joins TRBV16 to TRBJ1-1, with TRBD1 matching over 8 bases. The CDR3 covers 15 residues. CDR1 and CDR2 from the germline V gene are KGHSY and FQNENV. With 8 bases clipped from V and 6 bases from J, the junction kept 14 bases outside the gene matches. This CDR3 reads CASSFKVDRAPEAFF. The CDR3 nucleotides are TGTGCCAGCTCCTTCAAAGTGGACAGGGCCCCTGAAGCTTTCTTT.

The chain has TRBV11-3 and TRBJ2-1, with D hard to call. The CDR3 has 15 amino acids. Per germline, CDR1 SGHNT and CDR2 YENEEA. V lost 0 bases, J lost 0 bases, and 6 bases lay in between. Here the CDR3 reads CASSLEGSSYNEQFF. The CDR3 region has the DNA TGTGCCAGCAGCTTAGAAGGTAGCTCCTACAATGAGCAGTTCTTC.

V and J are TRBV6-2 or TRBV6-3 and TRBJ2-7; D not certain. Germline V gives CDR1 MNHEY, CDR2 SVGEGT. The CDR3 has 17 amino acids. The V end was cut by 2 bases, the J end by 0 bases, with 17 bases between. The CDR3 here is CASSYPLRTESSYEQYF. CDR3 coding DNA: TGTGCCAGCAGTTACCCCCTTAGGACGGAGAGCTCCTACGAGCAGTACTTC.

The rearrangement links TRBV4-3 to TRBJ2-6; TRBD2 is a possible D gene (5 bases). CDR1 and CDR2 from the germline V gene are LGHNA and YSLEER. This CDR3 has 19 amino acids. Trimming cost V 1 base and J 0 bases, with 16 bases left between them. CDR3 sequence reads: CASSQVVTTGSSGANVLTF. The CDR3 coding sequence is TGCGCCAGCAGCCAAGTGGTGACCACTGGGAGCTCTGGGGCCAACGTCCTGACTTTC.

The chain recombines TRBV5-1 with TRBJ2-3, with 10 bases fitting TRBD2. The CDR3 extends over 18 amino acids. Germline CDR1 and CDR2: SGHRS and YFSETQ. After removal of 1 base from V and 1 base from J, the junction contained 9 bases not matched to a gene. This CDR3 is CASSLRGSGRPRTDTQYF. The CDR3 DNA reads TGCGCCAGCAGCTTGAGGGGTAGCGGGAGGCCTCGCACAGATACGCAGTATTTT.

This chain links TRBV27 with TRBJ2-3; 13 bases are a match to TRBD2. The CDR3 is 17 amino acids. Looked up from germline, CDR1 is MNHEY and CDR2 is SMNVEV (reference sequence). V was clipped by 0 bases and J by 11 bases; unmatched bases: 11. CDR3 coding DNA: TGTGCCAGCAGTTTATCGTGGACTAGCGGGAGTCGTGTGGAGCAGTATTTT. The encoded protein is CASSLSWTSGSRVEQYF.

The chain uses TRBV6-6 and TRBJ1-4; perhaps TRBD1 as D (5 bases). The CDR3 has 12 residues. V lost 5 bases to trimming and J lost 8 bases, with 9 bases between them. Germline CDR1 MNHNY, CDR2 SVGAGI (reference sequence). Here the CDR3 DNA reads TGTGCCAGCAGTGGCCCAGGGGAAAAACTGTTTTTT. Translation gives CASSGPGEKLFF.

Details on this clone: A junction boundary mismatches the germline segment, possibly from a read error. The chain employs TRBV5-1 and TRBJ2-2; the D is unclear. Germline CDR1 is SGHRS and CDR2 is YFSETQ. The CDR3 totals 14 residues. The CDR3 protein is CASSLGRGSGELFF. The CDR3 DNA follows: TGCGCCAGCAGTTTGGGTCGCGGTAGTGGGGAGCTGTTTTTT. Looking up the rest from reference TRBV5-1 and TRBJ2-2 gives the full variable domain: KAGVTQTPRYLIKTRGQQVTLSCSPISGHRSVSWYQQTPGQGLQFLFEYFSETQRNKGNFPGRFSGRQFSNSRSEMNVSTLELGDSALYLCASSLGRGSGELFFGEGSRLTVL.

The chain combines TRBV5-4 with TRBJ2-1, with TRBD1 matching 10 bases. V shed 3 bases, J shed 5 bases, and the junction held 2 bases outside the gene matches. Germline V lookup: CDR1 SGHNT, CDR2 YYREEE (reference sequence). CDR3 length: 14 residues. Here the CDR3 DNA reads TGTGCCAGCAGCTCGGGACAGGGGAACAATGAGCAGTTCTTC. This codes for CASSSGQGNNEQFF.

The rearrangement uses TRBV9 and TRBJ1-2, with TRBD1 matching 12 bases. The germline gives CDR1 SGDLS, CDR2 YYNGEE. J lost 4 bases, V lost 3 bases, and 7 bases had no gene match. The CDR3 is 16 amino acids. The CDR3 sequence is CASSARDRGRGYGYTF. CDR3 coding DNA: TGTGCCAGCAGCGCCCGGGACAGGGGGCGCGGCTATGGCTACACCTTC.

The genes are TRBV4-1 and TRBJ2-7; D possibly corresponds to TRBD1 (6 bases). The CDR3 totals 13 residues. Germline V CDR1 and CDR2: MGHRA, YSYEKL. The V end lost 4 bases, the J end lost 2 bases, and 9 bases lay between the germline ends. The CDR3 DNA follows: TGCGCCAGCAGCCGGACAGTCACCTACGAGCAGTACTTC. This sequence encodes CASSRTVTYEQYF.

The chain has TRBV19 and TRBJ2-1; weak D call: TRBD2 (5 bases). The CDR3 consists of 14 residues. The V and J ends lost 6 bases and 6 bases respectively, with 15 bases between them. CDR1 is LNHDA and CDR2 is SQIVND in the germline V gene (reference sequence). The CDR3: CASRGGLSPNEQFF. Written as DNA, the CDR3 is TGTGCCAGTAGAGGCGGACTTTCCCCCAATGAGCAGTTCTTC.

The rearrangement links TRBV7-9 to TRBJ2-1; D perhaps matches TRBD2 (5 bases). V was trimmed by 5 bases and J by 5 bases, leaving 25 bases between them. Germline CDR1 is SEHNR and CDR2 is FQNEAQ (reference sequence). The CDR3 spans 18 residues. The CDR3 DNA follows: TGTGCCAGCAGCCCAGCCTTAGGAAGCGGAAAATCTCACAATGAGCAGTTCTTC. It translates to CASSPALGSGKSHNEQFF.

This chain joins TRBV7-9 and TRBJ2-2; TRBD2 aligns across 10 bases. The germline V gene encodes CDR1 SEHNR and CDR2 FQNEAQ (reference sequence). Trimming took 5 bases from V and 3 from J; bases not matched to a gene: 6. This CDR3 is 16 amino acids long. The CDR3 DNA follows: TGTGCCAGCAGCCCCACCGGACTAGCGGACACCGGGGAGCTGTTTTTT. Protein: CASSPTGLADTGELFF.

The chain recombines TRBV5-1 with TRBJ1-1; the D gene is possibly TRBD1 (6 bases). The germline V and J ends were trimmed by 0 bases and 1 base, with 10 bases remaining between them. The germline V gene encodes CDR1 SGHRS and CDR2 YFSETQ. The CDR3 spans 15 residues. DNA for the CDR3: TGCGCCAGCAGCTTGGACGGCAGGGGGAACACTGAAGCTTTCTTT. Translating it yields CASSLDGRGNTEAFF.

CDR3 bases: TGTGCCAGCAGCCAATTCGGTGGCTACACCTTC. Protein sequence: CASSQFGGYTF. The chain combines TRBV14 with TRBJ1-2; no clear D. This CDR3 region has 11 residues. V lost 2 bases to trimming and J lost 7 bases, with 5 bases between them. CDR1 is SGHDN, CDR2 FVKESK, per germline.

This chain uses TRBV19 with TRBJ2-3, with 9 nucleotides matching TRBD2. The CDR3 contains 17 residues. Germline assignment: CDR1 LNHDA and CDR2 SQIVND (reference sequence). V lost 7 bases, J lost 0 bases, and 11 bases stayed unmatched. DNA for the CDR3: TGTGCCAGTAAGTTAGCGGGAGATACTGCTAGCACAGATACGCAGTATTTT. Protein sequence: CASKLAGDTASTDTQYF. The full variable domain, with the rest looked up from reference TRBV19 and TRBJ2-3, is DGGITQSPKYLFRKEGQNVTLSCEQNLNHDAMYWYRQDPGQGLRLIYYSQIVNDFQKGDIAEGYSVSREKKESFPLTVTSAQKNPTAFYLCASKLAGDTASTDTQYFGPGTRLTVL.

This clone occurred once. The CDR3 DNA sequence: TGTGCCTGGAGTCCTGGTTGGACTAGCGGGAGTCGGGCCCAAGATACGCAGTATTTT. This sequence encodes CAWSPGWTSGSRAQDTQYF. The gene calls are TRBV30 and TRBJ2-3; 13 positions agree with TRBD2. Germline V lookup: CDR1 GTSNPN, CDR2 SVGIG (reference sequence). With 2 bases clipped from V and 5 bases from J, the junction kept 16 bases outside the gene matches. CDR3 size: 19 residues.

The chain joins TRBV6-6 to TRBJ1-2, with a possible D match to TRBD1 (5 bases). The CDR3 extends over 14 amino acids. CDR1 MNHNY and CDR2 SVGAGI come from the germline V gene (reference sequence). Trimming cost V 5 bases and J 5 bases, with 15 bases left between them. In DNA, the CDR3 is TGTGCCAGCAGTCCTGGGGGGTTAGGGTATGGCTACACCTTC. Encoded protein: CASSPGGLGYGYTF.

The chain employs TRBV6-4 and TRBJ1-3, with 8 positions matching TRBD1. The CDR3 is made up of 16 amino acids. The junction had 7 bases not matched to a gene; V was cut back by 6 bases and J by 0 bases. Germline CDR1 is MRHNA and CDR2 is SNTAGT. This chain's CDR3 is CASSGWTGSSGNTIYF. The CDR3 DNA reads TGTGCCAGCAGCGGGTGGACAGGGAGCTCTGGAAACACCATATATTTT.

The chain employs TRBV30 and TRBJ1-1; D not resolved. The V gene lost 4 bases and the J gene lost 5 bases, with 11 bases spanning the gap. Germline CDR1 reads GTSNPN; CDR2 reads SVGIG (reference sequence). This CDR3 comprises 12 residues. The CDR3 sequence: CAWTRTGTEAFF. DNA of the CDR3: TGTGCCTGGACTCGGACGGGAACTGAAGCTTTCTTT.

The chain links TRBV28 to TRBJ2-5; 8 nucleotides align to TRBD1. This CDR3 contains 16 residues. Germline V CDR1 and CDR2: MDHEN, SYDVKM. V was pared by 10 bases and J by 2 bases, with 15 bases of the junction left unmatched. DNA for the CDR3: TGTGCCACCACCGGGACAGGCGAACTCTTACAAGAGACCCAGTACTTC. Protein product: CATTGTGELLQETQYF.

J is TRBJ1-2 and V is TRBV6-5; TRBD1 might be the D (6 bases). V dropped 7 bases and J dropped 5 bases, with 17 bases sitting between them. Germline V gives CDR1 MNHEY, CDR2 SVGAGI. The CDR3 has 14 amino acids. The CDR3 sequence: CASTEVGGSYGYTF. CDR3 nucleotide sequence: TGTGCCAGCACAGAGGTGGGGGGCTCTTATGGCTACACCTTC.

J is TRBJ1-1 and V is TRBV5-4; TRBD1 is a possible D gene (6 bases). This CDR3 comprises 14 residues. Trimming took off 2 bases at V and 5 bases at J, with 13 bases between the two ends. Germline CDR1 SGHNT, CDR2 YYREEE (reference sequence). The CDR3 is CASSFGGPRTEAFF. DNA of the CDR3: TGTGCCAGCAGCTTCGGGGGCCCTAGGACTGAAGCTTTCTTT.

The chain employs TRBV19 and TRBJ2-7; 10 bases match TRBD2. With V trimmed by 7 bases and J by 5 bases, 8 bases remained unmatched. The V gene's germline CDR1 is LNHDA and CDR2 SQIVND (reference sequence). This CDR3 region has 14 residues. This chain's CDR3 is CASNKREGPHEQYF. The CDR3 DNA is TGTGCCAGTAACAAGCGGGAGGGCCCCCACGAGCAGTACTTC.

V is TRBV27 and J is TRBJ1-5; D gene ambiguous. Trimming removed 5 bases at V and 7 bases at J, with 12 bases between. This CDR3 region has 13 residues. Germline V gene sequence: CDR1 MNHEY, CDR2 SMNVEV (reference sequence). The CDR3 region is CASSPSLRQPQHF. CDR3 DNA: TGTGCCAGCAGTCCGTCGTTACGGCAGCCCCAGCATTTT.

V and J are TRBV30 and TRBJ1-4; D possibly corresponds to TRBD1 (6 bases). The CDR3 length is 15 residues. Per germline, CDR1 GTSNPN and CDR2 SVGIG (reference sequence). CDR3 protein: CAGRNRASSGEKLFF. CDR3 nucleotide sequence: TGTGCTGGACGGAACAGGGCCAGTTCTGGTGAAAAACTGTTTTTT. Based on the CDR3 plus reference TRBV30 and TRBJ1-4, the full variable domain is SQTIHQWPATLVQPVGSPLSLECTVEGTSNPNLYWYRQAAGRGLQLLFYSVGIGQISSEVPQNLSASRPQDRQFILSSKKLLLSDSGFYLCAGRNRASSGEKLFFGSGTQLSVL.

The chain uses TRBV19 and TRBJ2-1, with D possibly TRBD2 on 5 matching bases. Trimming pared 5 bases from V and 5 bases from J, leaving 16 bases between. This CDR3 is 15 amino acids long. Germline V CDR1 and CDR2: LNHDA, SQIVND (reference sequence). The DNA of the CDR3 is TGTGCCAGTAGTCCCGAGCTAGCAACCCACAATGAGCAGTTCTTC. Protein: CASSPELATHNEQFF.

The rearrangement uses TRBV27 and TRBJ1-1, with TRBD1 matching 7 bases. CDR1 and CDR2 from the germline V gene are MNHEY and SMNVEV (reference sequence). With 2 bases clipped from V and 6 bases from J, the junction kept 3 bases outside the gene matches. The CDR3 runs to 13 residues. The DNA for the CDR3 is TGTGCCAGCAGTTTAGTAGGGGGCGCTGAAGCTTTCTTT. Protein: CASSLVGGAEAFF.

The genes are TRBV6-2 or TRBV6-3 and TRBJ2-5, with 7 bases aligning to TRBD1. Trimming took 4 bases from V and 3 from J; bases not matched to a gene: 5. There are 14 residues in the CDR3. Per the germline V gene, CDR1 is MNHEY and CDR2 is SVGEGT. CDR3 nucleotide sequence: TGTGCCAGCAGTTCCTCAGACAGGGAAGAGACCCAGTACTTC. It encodes CASSSSDREETQYF.